This is a list of T cell receptor beta chains from one sample in a study of cytomegalovirus exposure and HLA in healthy donors. Profiling relied on immunoSEQ multiplex PCR, and the TCRdb table lists in-frame clones only, not all of them. This repertoire includes about 130,000 clones. Material: PBMCs. These TCRs come from a middle-aged woman in good health and CMV-seropositive. Each CDR3 is given with its conserved first and last residue. The order of the fields is J gene, D gene, V gene, CDR3 DNA, CDR3 protein. The D gene is left open where the match is weak.

J: TRBJ2-1
D: -
V: TRBV6-1
DNA: TGTGCCAGCAGTGAGGTCTTCTCAACAGGGCGGCATGAGCAGTTCTTC
CDR3: CASSEVFSTGRHEQFF

J: TRBJ2-7
D: TRBD2
V: TRBV7-7
DNA: TGTGCTAGCAGCCCCCTCGGGGGGAACTACGAGCAGTACTTC
CDR3: CASSPLGGNYEQYF

J: TRBJ2-1
D: -
V: TRBV19
DNA: TGTGCCAGTAGTCCGAGCCTATTAAATAATGAGCAGTTCTTC
CDR3: CASSPSLLNNEQFF

J: TRBJ1-2
D: TRBD1
V: TRBV19
DNA: TGTGCCAGTAGCCTCCCGGGACAGGGGTTCGGCTACACCTTC
CDR3: CASSLPGQGFGYTF

J: TRBJ1-3
D: -
V: TRBV28
DNA: TGTGCCAGCAGTTTGAGCTCTGGAAACACCATATATTTT
CDR3: CASSLSSGNTIYF

J: TRBJ1-5
D: -
V: TRBV13
DNA: TGTGCCAGCAGCTCGACCAGGAATCAGCCCCAGCATTTT
CDR3: CASSSTRNQPQHF

J: TRBJ2-3
D: -
V: TRBV5-1
DNA: TGCGCCAGCAGAGAGACACGCGCGTCAGATACGCAGTATTTT
CDR3: CASRETRASDTQYF

J: TRBJ2-7
D: -
V: TRBV28
DNA: TGTGCCAGCAGCAACCCGTGGGGCCTTATCATCTACCACCCCTTTGGGCAGTACTTC
CDR3: CASSNPWGLIIYHPFGQYF

J: TRBJ2-3
D: -
V: TRBV28
DNA: TGTGCCAGCAGTTACACAGGACAGAGAACCACAGATACGCAGTATTTT
CDR3: CASSYTGQRTTDTQYF

J: TRBJ2-1
D: TRBD2
V: TRBV7-9
DNA: TGTGCCAGCAGCCCTCCAGGACTAGCGGGAGTTGATGAGCAGTTCTTC
CDR3: CASSPPGLAGVDEQFF

J: TRBJ2-7
D: TRBD1
V: TRBV19
DNA: TGTGCCAGTACTGGTGTCGGACAGGGGGCGCGCGAGCAGTACTTC
CDR3: CASTGVGQGAREQYF

J: TRBJ2-7
D: -
V: TRBV29-1
DNA: TGCAGCGTTGGCCTGAGTCTAACCTACGAGCAGTACTTC
CDR3: CSVGLSLTYEQYF

J: TRBJ1-4
D: TRBD1
V: TRBV28
DNA: TGTGCCAGCAGGCCAAGCGGACAGGCAGGTGCAACTAATGAAAAACTGTTTTTT
CDR3: CASRPSGQAGATNEKLFF

J: TRBJ1-1
D: -
V: TRBV29-1
DNA: TGCAGCGTTGAGTGGGGGGTCACTGAAGCTTTCTTT
CDR3: CSVEWGVTEAFF

J: TRBJ2-1
D: -
V: TRBV19
DNA: TGTGCCAGTAGTCGACAGGCCTCGTACAATGAGCAGTTCTTC
CDR3: CASSRQASYNEQFF

J: TRBJ2-2
D: TRBD2
V: TRBV28
DNA: TGTGCCAGCAGTCTTCTAGCGGGAGGTCGTACCGGGGAGCTGTTTTTT
CDR3: CASSLLAGGRTGELFF

J: TRBJ1-5
D: -
V: TRBV19
DNA: TGTGCCAGTAGTGCAGCGGGACTGATCAATCAGCCCCAGCATTTT
CDR3: CASSAAGLINQPQHF

J: TRBJ2-7
D: -
V: TRBV5-6
DNA: TGTGCCAGCAGCTTCGCAACCACGAGCACCTACGAGCAGTACTTC
CDR3: CASSFATTSTYEQYF

J: TRBJ2-7
D: -
V: TRBV28
DNA: TGTGCCAGCAGTAGCGGGCAGGGCCTCTACGAGCAGTACTTC
CDR3: CASSSGQGLYEQYF

J: TRBJ1-5
D: -
V: TRBV28
DNA: TGTGCCAGCAGACCTCGCGGGGGGGCAGGAGGTCATCAGCCCCAGCATTTT
CDR3: CASRPRGGAGGHQPQHF

J: TRBJ2-2
D: -
V: TRBV27
DNA: TGTGCCAGCAGTTCCGGGGGGAACACCGGGGAGCTGTTTTTT
CDR3: CASSSGGNTGELFF

J: TRBJ2-3
D: TRBD1
V: TRBV10-3
DNA: TGTGCCATCAGTGGCCCGGGACAGGGTGGGTCAGATACGCAGTATTTT
CDR3: CAISGPGQGGSDTQYF

J: TRBJ2-5
D: TRBD2
V: TRBV6-1
DNA: TGTGCCAGCAGTGACCGGCTAGCGGGATCGGGTGGGGGCCAAGAGACCCAGTACTTC
CDR3: CASSDRLAGSGGGQETQYF

J: TRBJ2-1
D: -
V: TRBV5-1
DNA: TGCGCCAGCAGCTTGGCGAGTGAGCAGTTCTTC
CDR3: CASSLASEQFF

J: TRBJ1-2
D: TRBD1
V: TRBV6-5
DNA: TGTGCCAGCAGTTACTTTGGGACAGGGGGAGGCTATGGCTACACCTTC
CDR3: CASSYFGTGGGYGYTF

J: TRBJ1-2
D: TRBD1
V: TRBV25-1
DNA: TGTGCCAGCAGTGTGGCAGGGGGCGGCTATGGCTACACCTTC
CDR3: CASSVAGGGYGYTF

J: TRBJ1-1
D: -
V: TRBV6-1
DNA: TGTGCCACCGGGGGGCGGAGGACTGAAGCTTTCTTT
CDR3: CATGGRRTEAFF

J: TRBJ1-1
D: TRBD1
V: TRBV10-3
DNA: TGTGCCATCAGTGAGTCTGGACAGGTCATGACTGAAGCTTTCTTT
CDR3: CAISESGQVMTEAFF

J: TRBJ2-7
D: -
V: TRBV19
DNA: TGTGCCAGTAGTAGCCAGGACAGATACGAGCAGTACTTC
CDR3: CASSSQDRYEQYF

J: TRBJ2-5
D: -
V: TRBV7-8
DNA: TGTGCCAGCAGCTTACTCACGGACACTCAAGGTCGGCAGTACTTC
CDR3: CASSLLTDTQGRQYF